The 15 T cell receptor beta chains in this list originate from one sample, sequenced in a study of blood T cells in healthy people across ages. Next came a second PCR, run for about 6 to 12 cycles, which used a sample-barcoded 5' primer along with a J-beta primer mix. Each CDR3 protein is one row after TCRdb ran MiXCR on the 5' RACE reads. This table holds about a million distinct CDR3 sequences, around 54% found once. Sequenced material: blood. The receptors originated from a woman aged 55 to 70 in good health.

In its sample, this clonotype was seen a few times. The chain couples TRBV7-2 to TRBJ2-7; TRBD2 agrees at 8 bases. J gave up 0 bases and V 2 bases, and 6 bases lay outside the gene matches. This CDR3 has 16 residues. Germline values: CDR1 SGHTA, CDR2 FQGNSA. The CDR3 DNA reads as TGTGCCAGCAGCTTACGGAGCGGGAGAAACTCCTACGAGCAGTACTTC. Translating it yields CASSLRSGRNSYEQYF.

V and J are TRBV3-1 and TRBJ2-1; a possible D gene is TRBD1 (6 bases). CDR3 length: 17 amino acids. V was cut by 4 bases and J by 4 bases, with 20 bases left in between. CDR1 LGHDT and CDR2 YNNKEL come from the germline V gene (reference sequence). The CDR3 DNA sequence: TGTGCCAGCAGCCCCCGGGTACTGACAGGCCTTTACAATGAGCAGTTCTTC. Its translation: CASSPRVLTGLYNEQFF.

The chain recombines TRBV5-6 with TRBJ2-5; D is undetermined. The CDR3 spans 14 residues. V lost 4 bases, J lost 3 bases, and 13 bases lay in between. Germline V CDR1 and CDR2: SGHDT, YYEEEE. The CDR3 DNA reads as TGTGCCAGCAGCCCTGGTGTTGTCGAAGAGACCCAGTACTTC. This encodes CASSPGVVEETQYF.

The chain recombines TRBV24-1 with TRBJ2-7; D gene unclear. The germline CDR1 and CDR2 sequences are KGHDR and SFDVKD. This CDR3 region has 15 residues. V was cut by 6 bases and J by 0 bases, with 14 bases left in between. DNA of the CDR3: TGTGCCACCAGTAGCTTCGTGGCAGGCTCCTACGAGCAGTACTTC. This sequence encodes CATSSFVAGSYEQYF.

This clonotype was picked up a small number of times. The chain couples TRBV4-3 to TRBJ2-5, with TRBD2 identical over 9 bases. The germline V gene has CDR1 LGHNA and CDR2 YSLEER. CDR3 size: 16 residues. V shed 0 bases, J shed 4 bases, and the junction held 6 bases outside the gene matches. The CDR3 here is CASSQDRGRASETQYF. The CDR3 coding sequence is TGCGCCAGCAGCCAAGATCGCGGGAGGGCCTCAGAGACCCAGTACTTC.

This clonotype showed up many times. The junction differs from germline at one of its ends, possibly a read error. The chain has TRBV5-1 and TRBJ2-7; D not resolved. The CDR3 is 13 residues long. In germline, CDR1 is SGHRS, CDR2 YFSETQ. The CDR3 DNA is TGTGCCAGCAGCTTACCCGAGTCCTACGAGCAGTACTTC. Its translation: CASSLPESYEQYF.

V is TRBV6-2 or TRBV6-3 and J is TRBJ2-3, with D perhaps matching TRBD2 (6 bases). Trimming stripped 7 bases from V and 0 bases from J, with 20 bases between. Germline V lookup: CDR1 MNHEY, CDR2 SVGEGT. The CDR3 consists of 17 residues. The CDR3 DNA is TGTGCCAGCAATCCATTATGGGGGGATTTTAGCACAGATACGCAGTATTTT. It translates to CASNPLWGDFSTDTQYF.

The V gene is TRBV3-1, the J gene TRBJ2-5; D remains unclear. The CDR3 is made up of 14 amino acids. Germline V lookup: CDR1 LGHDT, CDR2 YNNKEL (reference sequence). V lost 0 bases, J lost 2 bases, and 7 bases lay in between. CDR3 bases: TGTGCCAGCAGCCAAGATGGGATGCAAGAGACCCAGTACTTC. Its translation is CASSQDGMQETQYF.

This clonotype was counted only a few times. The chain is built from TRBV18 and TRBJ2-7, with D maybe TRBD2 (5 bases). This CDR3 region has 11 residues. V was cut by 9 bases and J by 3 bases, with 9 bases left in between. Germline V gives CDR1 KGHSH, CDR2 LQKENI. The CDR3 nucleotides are TGTGCCAGTCGGGGATACTACGAGCAGTACTTC. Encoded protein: CASRGYYEQYF.

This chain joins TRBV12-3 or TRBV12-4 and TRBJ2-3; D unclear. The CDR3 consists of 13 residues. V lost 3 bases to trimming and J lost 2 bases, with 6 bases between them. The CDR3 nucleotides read TGTGCCAGCAGTTTTGTCTACACAGATACGCAGTATTTT. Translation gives CASSFVYTDTQYF.

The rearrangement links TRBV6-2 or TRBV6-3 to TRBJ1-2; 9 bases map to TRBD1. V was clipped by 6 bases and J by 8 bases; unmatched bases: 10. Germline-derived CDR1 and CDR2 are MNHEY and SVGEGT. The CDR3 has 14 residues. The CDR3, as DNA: TGTGCCAGCAGCGAATCACAGGGGGCGCGCGGCTACACCTTC. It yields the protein CASSESQGARGYTF.

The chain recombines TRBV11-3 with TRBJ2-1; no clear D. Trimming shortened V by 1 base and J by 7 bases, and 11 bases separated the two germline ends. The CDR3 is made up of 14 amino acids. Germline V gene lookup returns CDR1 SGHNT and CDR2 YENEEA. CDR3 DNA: TGTGCCAGCAGCTTAGTTTGGCGCCGAAATGAGCAGTTCTTC. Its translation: CASSLVWRRNEQFF.

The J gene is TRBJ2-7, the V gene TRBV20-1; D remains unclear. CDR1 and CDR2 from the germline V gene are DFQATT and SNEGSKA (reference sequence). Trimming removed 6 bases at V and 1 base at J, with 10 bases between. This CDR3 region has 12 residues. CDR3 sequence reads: CSAIPVSYEQYF. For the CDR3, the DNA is TGCAGTGCCATTCCCGTGTCCTACGAGCAGTACTTC.

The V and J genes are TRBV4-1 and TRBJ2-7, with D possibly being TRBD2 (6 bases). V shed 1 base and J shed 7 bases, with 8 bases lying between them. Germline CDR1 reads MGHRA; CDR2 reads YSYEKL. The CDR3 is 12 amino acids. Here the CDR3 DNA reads TGCGCCAGCAGCCAAGTTCGGGAGGAGCAGTACTTC. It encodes CASSQVREEQYF.

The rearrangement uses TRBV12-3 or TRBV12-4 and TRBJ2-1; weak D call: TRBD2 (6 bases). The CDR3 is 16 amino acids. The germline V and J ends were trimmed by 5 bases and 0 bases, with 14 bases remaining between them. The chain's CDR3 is CASSPISGSSYNEQFF. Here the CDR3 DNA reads TGTGCCAGCAGTCCAATTAGCGGAAGCTCCTACAATGAGCAGTTCTTC.